This T cell receptor beta chain was captured by sequencing in a study of cytomegalovirus exposure and HLA in healthy donors. The CDR3 extends over 12 amino acids. The germline gives CDR1 WSHSY, CDR2 SAAADI. Trimming shortened V by 0 bases and J by 15 bases, and 12 bases separated the two germline ends. This clone was picked up one time. Its antigen is unknown. In the PCR, 60 Vbeta and 13 Jbeta primers were used. Original processing notes: The authors later counted 70 million to 85 million unique TCR beta chains, some 11 million of them shared. TCRdb's table, derived via immunoSEQ multiplex PCR, lists solely in-frame clones and lacks some. V and J calls and clone size are those listed in that table; D and trimming were worked out from the DNA. The sample includes 150,000 to 200,000 clones, about 87% of them seen just once. Study results and limitations: Researchers had no immune exposure information except CMV serostatus available.

This clonotype was obtained from a woman aged 18 to 35 in good health and CMV-seronegative. The rearrangement uses TRBV10-2 and TRBJ2-1, with D uncertain. Sequencing was performed on PBMCs. The CDR3 loop reads CASSESGSTGFF. The CDR3 DNA reads as TGCGCCAGCAGTGAGTCAGGCTCCACGGGGTTCTTC.